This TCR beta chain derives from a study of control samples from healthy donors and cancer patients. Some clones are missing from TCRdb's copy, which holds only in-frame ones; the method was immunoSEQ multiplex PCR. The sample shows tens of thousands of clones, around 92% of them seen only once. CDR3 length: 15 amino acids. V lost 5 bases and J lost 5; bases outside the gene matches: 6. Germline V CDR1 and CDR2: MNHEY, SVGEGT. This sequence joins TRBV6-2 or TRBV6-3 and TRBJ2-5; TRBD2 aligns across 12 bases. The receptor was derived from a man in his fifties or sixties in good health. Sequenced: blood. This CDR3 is CASSNGLAGIETQYF. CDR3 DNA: TGTGCCAGCAGTAACGGACTAGCGGGGATTGAGACCCAGTACTTC.